These 8 T cell receptor beta chains originate from one sample sequenced in a study of regulatory T cells in long-lasting Graves disease. Noted time point: newly diagnosed GD, antithyroid drugs for less than 3 months. RNA isolated from PBMCs was used to make the TCR library. To make TCR beta libraries, researchers used iRepertoire HTBI primers and Arm-PCR of CDR3 regions. MiXCR, applied by TCRdb to the multiplex PCR reads, yields one record per CDR3 protein. The profile shows about 560,000 distinct CDR3 sequences, 15% to 20% of them singletons. Another study also made use of these data, one on T cells in Graves' hyperthyroidism and ophthalmopathy.

The specimen was peripheral blood mononuclear cells (PBMCs), collected at new diagnosis, from a patient treated with antithyroid drugs. The source of these receptors is a man aged 18 to 30 with Graves disease.

This clonotype was detected many times. The V call is TRBV15, the J call TRBJ1-1; 7 bases line up with TRBD1. V was clipped by 4 bases and J by 0 bases; unmatched bases: 2. Germline V gives CDR1 LNHNV, CDR2 YYDKDF (reference sequence). The CDR3 has 14 amino acids. The CDR3 sequence is CATSTGQMNTEAFF. The CDR3 DNA sequence: TGTGCCACCAGCACGGGACAGATGAACACTGAAGCTTTCTTT.

V usage is TRBV6-2 or TRBV6-3 and J usage is TRBJ1-1; TRBD1 might be the D (5 bases). The CDR3 spans 12 residues. The ends were cut back, 9 bases at V and 4 bases at J, with 12 bases in the middle. Germline-derived CDR1 and CDR2 are MNHEY and SVGEGT. The CDR3 reads CASLGGFTEAFF. CDR3 in DNA: TGTGCCAGTCTGGGGGGTTTCACTGAAGCTTTCTTT.

There are many counts of this clonotype. The chain employs TRBV20-1 and TRBJ2-7; 8 bases map to TRBD2. Trimming took 1 base from V and 3 from J; bases not matched to a gene: 8. Germline lookup yields CDR1 DFQATT and CDR2 SNEGSKA (reference sequence). The CDR3 runs to 15 residues. The CDR3 DNA reads as TGCAGTGCTAGAGTTCCCGCCAGCGGGAGCTACGAGCAGTACTTC. Residues: CSARVPASGSYEQYF.

As for this clonotype: This sequence may be a read error, since a much larger clone differs from it by one base. V gene TRBV28 combines with J gene TRBJ1-5; D possibly corresponds to TRBD1 (5 bases). This CDR3 has 17 residues. Germline lookup yields CDR1 MDHEN and CDR2 SYDVKM. V lost 8 bases to trimming and J lost 2 bases, with 22 bases between them. CDR3 nucleotides: TGTGCCAGCGGTTCTTTAGGGCTAGGGGTGCGCAATCAGCCCCAGCATTTT. It is translated as CASGSLGLGVRNQPQHF.

In this sample, this clonotype turned up many times. The rearrangement uses TRBV5-1 and TRBJ2-7; D might be TRBD2 (5 bases). The CDR3 covers 14 residues. Trimming cost V 3 bases and J 4 bases, with 14 bases left between them. Germline CDR1 is SGHRS and CDR2 is YFSETQ. The CDR3 region has the DNA TGCGCCAGCAGCTCATATGTGGGAGTGTACGAGCAGTACTTC. Translated, it gives CASSSYVGVYEQYF.

The sample holds many counts of this clonotype. This sequence joins TRBV7-9 and TRBJ2-2; D not certain. Germline CDR1 is SEHNR and CDR2 is FQNEAQ (reference sequence). This CDR3 contains 13 residues. The V and J ends lost 2 bases and 7 bases respectively, with 8 bases between them. CDR3 in DNA: TGTGCCAGCAGCTTATTGGCGGTCGGGGAGCTGTTTTTT. It is translated as CASSLLAVGELFF.

The V and J genes are TRBV7-9 and TRBJ1-2; 7 nucleotides align to TRBD1. Trimming at V came to 2 bases and at J to 7 bases, leaving 4 bases not matched to a gene. From germline, CDR1 is SEHNR and CDR2 FQNEAQ (reference sequence). CDR3 length: 13 residues. CDR3 in DNA: TGTGCCAGCAGCTTAATGGAGGGGGCTGGCTACACCTTC. It is translated as CASSLMEGAGYTF.

As regards this clonotype: A much larger clone differs from this one at a single base, so this may be a read error. The chain uses TRBV6-1 and TRBJ2-7; 9 nucleotides align to TRBD2. The ends lost 6 bases at V and 4 bases at J; junction bases unmatched: 7. CDR3 size: 14 residues. Germline V gene lookup returns CDR1 MNHNS and CDR2 SASEGT. As DNA, the CDR3 is TGTGCCAGCAGCGCCCGGACTAGCGTTTACGAGCAGTACTTC. Amino acid sequence: CASSARTSVYEQYF.